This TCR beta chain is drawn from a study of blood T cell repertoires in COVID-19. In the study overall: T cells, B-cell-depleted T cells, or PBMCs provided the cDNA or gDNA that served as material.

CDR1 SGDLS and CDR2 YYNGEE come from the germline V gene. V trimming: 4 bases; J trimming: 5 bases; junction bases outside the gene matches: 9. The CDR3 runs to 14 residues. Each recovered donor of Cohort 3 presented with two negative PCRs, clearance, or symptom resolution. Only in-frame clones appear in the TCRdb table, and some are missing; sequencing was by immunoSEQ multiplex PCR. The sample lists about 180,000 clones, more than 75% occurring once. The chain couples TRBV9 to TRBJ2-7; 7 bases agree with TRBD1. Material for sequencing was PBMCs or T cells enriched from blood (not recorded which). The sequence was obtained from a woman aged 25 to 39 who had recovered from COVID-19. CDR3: CASSFATGDDEQYF. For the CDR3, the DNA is TGTGCCAGCAGCTTCGCTACAGGGGACGACGAGCAGTACTTC.